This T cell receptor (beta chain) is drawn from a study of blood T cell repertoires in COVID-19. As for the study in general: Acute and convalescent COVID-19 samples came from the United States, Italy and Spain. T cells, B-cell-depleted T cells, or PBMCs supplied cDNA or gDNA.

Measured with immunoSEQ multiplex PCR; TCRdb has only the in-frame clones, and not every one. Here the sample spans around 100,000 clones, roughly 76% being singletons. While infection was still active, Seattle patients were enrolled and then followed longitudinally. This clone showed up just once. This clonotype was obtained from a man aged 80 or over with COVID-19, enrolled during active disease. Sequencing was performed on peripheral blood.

This chain's CDR3 is CASSENRGVSGNTIYF. The CDR3 bases are TGTGCCAGCAGTGAGAACAGGGGCGTCTCTGGAAACACCATATATTTT. V and J are TRBV2 and TRBJ1-3, with 7 bases matching TRBD1. The length of the CDR3 is 16 residues. With V trimmed by 3 bases and J by 0 bases, 5 bases remained unmatched. The V gene's germline CDR1 is SNHLY and CDR2 FYNNEI.